The 6 T cell receptor beta chains below were found in one sample sequenced in a study of cytomegalovirus exposure and HLA in healthy donors. 13 Jbeta primers and 60 Vbeta primers were used for the PCR. Method: immunoSEQ multiplex PCR; TCRdb's copy keeps in-frame clones and lacks some. The sample table includes 60,000 to 70,000 clones. The specimen was PBMCs. These receptors were collected from a boy younger than 18 in good health and CMV-seronegative.

CDR3 DNA: TGCGCCAGCAGCTTGGATCGAGATAGCAATCAGCCCCAGCATTTT. Its protein product is CASSLDRDSNQPQHF. The rearrangement joins TRBV5-1 to TRBJ1-5, with no clear D. V was pared by 0 bases and J by 0 bases, with 7 bases between. This CDR3 comprises 15 residues. Germline assignment: CDR1 SGHRS and CDR2 YFSETQ.

The genes are TRBV4-2 and TRBJ1-2; D gene unclear. This CDR3 is 13 amino acids long. Trimming removed 4 bases at V and 8 bases at J, with 14 bases between. CDR1 and CDR2 from the germline V gene are LGHNA and YNFKEQ. The CDR3 spells CASSPSGQQGYTF. CDR3 DNA: TGTGCCAGCAGCCCTTCTGGGCAGCAGGGCTACACCTTC.

The chain is built from TRBV6-1 and TRBJ1-4; TRBD1 might be the D (5 bases). V lost 5 bases and J 2 bases, leaving 9 bases between the germline ends. This CDR3 contains 14 residues. Germline CDR1 and CDR2: MNHNS and SASEGT. CDR3 sequence reads: CASSPRGTNEKLFF. The DNA of the CDR3 is TGTGCCAGCAGTCCCCGGGGGACTAATGAAAAACTGTTTTTT.

The chain uses TRBV11-2 and TRBJ1-1; 7 bases map to TRBD1. The CDR3 covers 14 residues. With V trimmed by 1 base and J by 5 bases, 4 bases remained unmatched. Germline V gene sequence: CDR1 SGHAT, CDR2 FQNNGV. In nucleotides, the CDR3 is TGTGCCAGCAGCTTAGTAGAGGGGGCGACTGAAGCTTTCTTT. It encodes CASSLVEGATEAFF.

The chain links TRBV6-1 to TRBJ1-1, with D tentatively TRBD1 (5 bases). CDR3 length equals 13 residues. The germline V gene has CDR1 MNHNS and CDR2 SASEGT. V was clipped by 11 bases and J by 1 base, with 14 bases between them. CDR3 bases: TGTGCCGGGGGGTCGTCGGGGAACACTGAAGCTTTCTTT. This gives the protein CAGGSSGNTEAFF.

This chain connects TRBV11-2 to TRBJ1-1, with D unclear. V lost 0 bases to trimming and J lost 1 base, with 6 bases between them. This CDR3 region has 14 residues. Germline V gene sequence: CDR1 SGHAT, CDR2 FQNNGV. CDR3 sequence (DNA): TGTGCCAGCAGCTTAGACACAGCGAACACTGAAGCTTTCTTT. Its translation is CASSLDTANTEAFF.